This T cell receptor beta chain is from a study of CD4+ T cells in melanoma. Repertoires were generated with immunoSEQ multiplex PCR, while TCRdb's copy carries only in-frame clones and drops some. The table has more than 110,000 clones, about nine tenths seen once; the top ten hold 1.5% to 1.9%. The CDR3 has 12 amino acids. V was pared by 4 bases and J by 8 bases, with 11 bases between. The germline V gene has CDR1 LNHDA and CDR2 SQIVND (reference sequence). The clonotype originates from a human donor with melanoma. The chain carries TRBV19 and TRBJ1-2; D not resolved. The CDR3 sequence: CASSSRWEGYTF. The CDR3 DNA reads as TGTGCCAGTAGTAGCCGATGGGAAGGCTACACCTTC. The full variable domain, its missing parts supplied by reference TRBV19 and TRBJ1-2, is DGGITQSPKYLFRKEGQNVTLSCEQNLNHDAMYWYRQDPGQGLRLIYYSQIVNDFQKGDIAEGYSVSREKKESFPLTVTSAQKNPTAFYLCASSSRWEGYTFGSGTRLTVV.